This entry lists 14 T cell receptor beta chains sequenced from one sample in a study of cytomegalovirus exposure and HLA in healthy donors. 60 Vbeta and 13 Jbeta primers were used in PCR. Sequencing was performed with immunoSEQ multiplex PCR; in TCRdb, only in-frame clones are kept and a portion is missing. The sample's table shows about 110,000 clones. The sequenced sample consisted of PBMCs. These receptors were taken from a man aged 25 to 45 in good health and CMV-seronegative.

The chain joins TRBV5-5 to TRBJ2-7; perhaps TRBD1 as D (6 bases). Looked up from germline, CDR1 is SGHKS and CDR2 is YYEKEE (reference sequence). The CDR3 is made up of 13 amino acids. Trimming left V 2 bases short and J 1 base short, with 7 bases between. The DNA of the CDR3 is TGTGCCAGCAGCTTCGGGACATCCTACGAGCAGTACTTC. Its translation: CASSFGTSYEQYF.

The V gene is TRBV27, the J gene TRBJ2-1; D may be TRBD2 (6 bases). Germline loops: CDR1 MNHEY, CDR2 SMNVEV (reference sequence). V was pared by 5 bases and J by 0 bases, with 14 bases between. The CDR3 extends over 16 amino acids. CDR3 DNA: TGTGCCAGCAGTCTCTTAGCGGCCGCCTCCTACAATGAGCAGTTCTTC. Amino acids: CASSLLAAASYNEQFF.

The chain combines TRBV19 with TRBJ1-5; 8 bases fit TRBD1. The CDR3 length is 18 residues. J gave up 0 bases and V 4 bases, and 11 bases lay outside the gene matches. Germline values: CDR1 LNHDA, CDR2 SQIVND (reference sequence). Written as DNA, the CDR3 is TGTGCCAGTAGTACTCAGACTAAGACAGGGGTTAGCAATCAGCCCCAGCATTTT. Encoded protein: CASSTQTKTGVSNQPQHF.

The CDR3 protein is CASSGDTGARQPQHF. CDR3 nucleotides: TGTGCCAGCAGCGGTGATACAGGGGCCCGGCAGCCCCAGCATTTT. The gene calls are TRBV7-8 and TRBJ1-5; 7 positions match TRBD1. Germline values: CDR1 SGHVS, CDR2 FQNEAQ. The CDR3 spans 15 residues. V gave up 5 bases and J gave up 7 bases; unmatched junction bases: 11.

This chain joins TRBV10-1 and TRBJ1-1, with 8 bases identical to TRBD1. The V gene end was trimmed by 7 bases and the J gene end by 5 bases; junction bases not matched to a gene: 6. Germline lookup yields CDR1 WNHNN and CDR2 SYGVQD (reference sequence). The length of the CDR3 is 13 residues. CDR3 loop: CASMGQETTEAFF. CDR3 bases: TGCGCCAGCATGGGACAGGAGACGACTGAAGCTTTCTTT.

This chain links TRBV6-6 with TRBJ2-4, with a weak D call TRBD1 (6 bases). The ends were cut back, 0 bases at V and 1 base at J, with 7 bases in the middle. The CDR3 loop spans 15 amino acids. The germline V gene encodes CDR1 MNHNY and CDR2 SVGAGI (reference sequence). The CDR3 region is CASSYSQGAKNIQYF. DNA of the CDR3: TGTGCCAGCAGTTACTCGCAGGGGGCCAAAAACATTCAGTACTTC.

The genes are TRBV5-1 and TRBJ2-3; 7 bases match TRBD2. Germline V gene data show CDR1 as SGHRS and CDR2 as YFSETQ. V lost 3 bases to trimming and J lost 0 bases; unmatched junction nucleotides: 16. The CDR3 sequence is 19 residues long. CDR3 loop: CASSSTMAGEEFSTDTQYF. The CDR3 DNA reads TGCGCCAGCAGCTCGACGATGGCGGGGGAGGAATTTAGCACAGATACGCAGTATTTT.

V usage is TRBV7-2 and J usage is TRBJ1-5; D gene ambiguous. Germline CDR1 reads SGHTA; CDR2 reads FQGNSA. The CDR3 consists of 15 residues. With 5 bases removed from V and 0 bases from J, the gap between germline ends came to 11 bases. The CDR3 nucleotides read TGTGCCAGCAGCGCCCCCGGGTATAGCAATCAGCCCCAGCATTTT. Translating gives CASSAPGYSNQPQHF.

The chain links TRBV27 to TRBJ2-7, with D perhaps TRBD1 (6 bases). CDR3 length: 11 amino acids. The germline CDR1 and CDR2 sequences are MNHEY and SMNVEV (reference sequence). Deletions cut 4 bases from V and 13 bases from J, with 14 bases between. Here the CDR3 DNA reads TGTGCCAGCAGTTACTCAGGGGCGGATTACTTC. Translated, it gives CASSYSGADYF.

The chain carries TRBV21-1 and TRBJ1-3; the table's D call TRBD1 went unverified against the DNA. TRBV21-1 is recorded as a pseudogene. The CDR3 contains 13 residues. This chain's CDR3 is CASSTSSGNTIYF. CDR3 DNA: TGTGCCAGCAGCACATCCTCTGGAAACACCATATATTTT.

Regarding this clone: The same CDR3 arises from other DNA sequences in this sample as well. V is TRBV9 and J is TRBJ1-3; D is unclear. Germline lookup yields CDR1 SGDLS and CDR2 YYNGEE. The CDR3 sequence is 13 residues long. V was trimmed by 0 bases and J by 4 bases, leaving 5 bases between them. Written as DNA, the CDR3 is TGTGCCAGCAGCGTAGGAGGAGGAAACACCATATATTTT. This codes for CASSVGGGNTIYF.

This chain links TRBV5-1 with TRBJ1-5; D is unclear. Trimming stripped 2 bases from V and 0 bases from J, with 18 bases between. Germline lookup yields CDR1 SGHRS and CDR2 YFSETQ. CDR3 size: 18 residues. CDR3: CASSLLRVTSSSNQPQHF. For the CDR3, the DNA is TGCGCCAGCAGCTTATTACGGGTCACATCAAGTAGCAATCAGCCCCAGCATTTT.

The chain couples TRBV10-3 to TRBJ2-7, with D unclear. The V end lost 0 bases, the J end lost 0 bases, and 9 bases lay between the germline ends. Per germline, CDR1 ENHRY and CDR2 SYGVKD. The CDR3 extends over 15 amino acids. The CDR3 spells CAISESGPSSYEQYF. CDR3 bases: TGTGCCATCAGTGAGTCGGGCCCGAGCTCCTACGAGCAGTACTTC.

This chain links TRBV7-2 with TRBJ1-2, with 7 bases that match TRBD1. The length of the CDR3 is 14 residues. Germline CDR1 reads SGHTA; CDR2 reads FQGNSA. With V trimmed by 1 base and J by 4 bases, 3 bases remained unmatched. CDR3 region: CASSLGAGGYGYTF. The CDR3 nucleotides read TGTGCCAGCAGCTTAGGCGCAGGGGGCTATGGCTACACCTTC. The variable domain in full, completed from reference TRBV7-2 and TRBJ1-2, reads GAGVSQSPSNKVTEKGKDVELRCDPISGHTALYWYRQSLGQGLEFLIYFQGNSAPDKSGLPSDRFSAERTGGSVSTLTIQRTQQEDSAVYLCASSLGAGGYGYTFGSGTRLTVV.